A single sample is the source of the 26 T cell receptor beta chains below, sequenced in a study of blood T cell repertoires in COVID-19. The table came from immunoSEQ multiplex PCR; TCRdb's copy has only in-frame clones and leaves some out. The sample records about 180,000 clones, around four fifths being singletons. The sequenced sample was peripheral blood. The source of these receptors is a woman between 65 and 79 years old with COVID-19, enrolled during active disease.

The CDR3 region is CASSSRDRTEAFF. CDR3 DNA: TGTGCCAGCTCGTCAAGGGACAGGACAGAAGCTTTCTTT. V gene TRBV18 combines with J gene TRBJ1-1, with TRBD1 matching 8 bases. The germline V gene has CDR1 KGHSH and CDR2 LQKENI. Germline trimming cut 6 bases from V and 8 bases from J; bases unmatched to any gene: 8. The CDR3 spans 13 residues.

This rearrangement joins TRBV18 to TRBJ2-1; D perhaps matches TRBD2 (5 bases). The CDR3 has 13 residues. Looked up from germline, CDR1 is KGHSH and CDR2 is LQKENI. The V end was cut by 3 bases, the J end by 15 bases, with 18 bases between. The chain's CDR3 is CASSPALATSGFF. The CDR3 DNA is TGTGCCAGCTCACCCGCCCTGGCCACTAGTGGGTTCTTC. The full variable domain, in which reference TRBV18 and TRBJ2-1 provide the parts outside the CDR3, is NAGVMQNPRHLVRRRGQEARLRCSPMKGHSHVYWYRQLPEEGLKFMVYLQKENIIDESGMPKERFSAEFPKEGPSILRIQQVVRGDSAAYFCASSPALATSGFFGPGTRLTVL.

The rearrangement joins TRBV7-2 to TRBJ1-6; TRBD1 matches 9 bases. The CDR3 is made up of 16 amino acids. Germline V gene sequence: CDR1 SGHTA, CDR2 FQGNSA. V lost 3 bases, J lost 7 bases, and 7 bases stayed unmatched. The CDR3 sequence: CASSLGPGQGNSPLHF. In DNA, the CDR3 is TGTGCCAGCAGCTTGGGACCGGGACAGGGCAATTCACCCCTCCACTTT.

CDR3 DNA: TGCGCCAGCAGCCACCCCCCGACTAGCGGACTTAGCACAGATACGCAGTATTTT. Its translation: CASSHPPTSGLSTDTQYF. V gene TRBV5-1 combines with J gene TRBJ2-3; 9 bases align to TRBD2. The J segment lost 0 bases and the V segment lost 4 bases, leaving 12 bases of the junction unmatched. Per the germline V gene, CDR1 is SGHRS and CDR2 is YFSETQ. The CDR3 loop spans 18 amino acids.

The chain recombines TRBV11-1 with TRBJ2-5, with D tentatively TRBD1 (5 bases). CDR1 is SGHAT, CDR2 FQDESV, per germline (reference sequence). This CDR3 has 13 amino acids. Trimming left V 5 bases short and J 0 bases short, with 7 bases between. Here the CDR3 reads CASSPGYQETQYF. For the CDR3, the DNA is TGTGCCAGCAGCCCAGGGTACCAAGAGACCCAGTACTTC.

CDR3 residues: CAISESAGGNQPQHF. CDR3 sequence (DNA): TGTGCCATCAGTGAGTCGGCAGGCGGCAATCAGCCCCAGCATTTT. V and J are TRBV10-3 and TRBJ1-5; D gene ambiguous. V lost 0 bases to trimming and J lost 2 bases, with 8 bases between them. The CDR3 covers 15 residues. The germline CDR1 and CDR2 sequences are ENHRY and SYGVKD.

V is TRBV20-1 and J is TRBJ2-3; D gene unclear. Trimming cost V 7 bases and J 6 bases, with 5 bases left between them. The germline gives CDR1 DFQATT, CDR2 SNEGSKA (reference sequence). This CDR3 is built from 9 residues. CDR3 DNA: TGCAGTGGGCCGGATACGCAGTATTTT. Its translation is CSGPDTQYF.

CDR3: CASRPDRVSYTEAFF. The CDR3 DNA sequence: TGTGCCAGCAGGCCGGACAGGGTCTCGTACACTGAAGCTTTCTTT. The V gene is TRBV7-2, the J gene TRBJ1-1; TRBD1 aligns across 8 bases. CDR3 length: 15 amino acids. The V gene's germline CDR1 is SGHTA and CDR2 FQGNSA. Trimming took 6 bases from V and 3 from J; bases not matched to a gene: 9.

This chain connects TRBV7-9 to TRBJ2-5; TRBD1 might be the D (5 bases). The germline gives CDR1 SEHNR, CDR2 FQNEAQ (reference sequence). The CDR3 is made up of 14 amino acids. Trimming shortened V by 6 bases and J by 2 bases, and 13 bases separated the two germline ends. CDR3 nucleotide sequence: TGTGCCAGCAGTTCACAGGTACAACAAGAGACCCAGTACTTC. The encoded protein is CASSSQVQQETQYF.

The rearrangement joins TRBV21-1 to TRBJ2-7; the tabulated D call, TRBD1, remains unverified against the DNA. TRBV21-1 is an annotated pseudogene. This CDR3 spans 17 amino acids. The CDR3 sequence: CAIPGGQEPYKTYEQYF. CDR3 DNA sequence: TGTGCCATCCCAGGGGGACAGGAGCCCTATAAAACCTACGAGCAGTACTTC.

The rearrangement uses TRBV27 and TRBJ1-1, with D uncertain. The CDR3 spans 15 residues. Trimming removed 7 bases at V and 2 bases at J, with 17 bases between. CDR1 is MNHEY, CDR2 SMNVEV, per germline (reference sequence). This CDR3 reads CASTHGGLSNTEAFF. CDR3 sequence (DNA): TGTGCCAGCACCCACGGTGGACTCTCCAACACTGAAGCTTTCTTT.

The CDR3 spells CASSMGLAGGGEQFF. CDR3 DNA sequence: TGTGCCAGTAGTATGGGACTAGCGGGAGGCGGCGAGCAGTTCTTC. V gene TRBV19 combines with J gene TRBJ2-1, with 15 positions matching TRBD2. With 3 bases clipped from V and 10 bases from J, the junction kept 4 bases outside the gene matches. This CDR3 spans 15 amino acids. Germline lookup yields CDR1 LNHDA and CDR2 SQIVND (reference sequence).

This chain joins TRBV18 and TRBJ1-5; 8 positions match TRBD1. Germline CDR1 is KGHSH and CDR2 is LQKENI. The junction had 8 bases not matched to a gene; V was cut back by 1 base and J by 3 bases. The CDR3 sequence is 17 residues long. The CDR3 bases are TGTGCCAGCTCACCACGAGGCAGGGGGCAGGACAATCAGCCCCAGCATTTT. Encoded protein: CASSPRGRGQDNQPQHF.

The chain recombines TRBV20-1 with TRBJ1-2; weak D call: TRBD1 (5 bases). The CDR3 is made up of 15 amino acids. Per germline, CDR1 DFQATT and CDR2 SNEGSKA (reference sequence). Trimming stripped 3 bases from V and 4 bases from J, with 18 bases between. DNA of the CDR3: TGCAGTGCTAGTACCTTAAAGGGAAGGGGCTATGGCTACACCTTC. This gives the protein CSASTLKGRGYGYTF.

This chain links TRBV10-2 with TRBJ2-1, with a possible D match to TRBD2 (6 bases). Germline values: CDR1 WSHSY, CDR2 SAAADI. CDR3 length: 17 amino acids. V was shortened by 4 bases and J by 4 bases, with 20 bases between the two germline ends. CDR3 region: CASSGFGGGGAYNEQFF. The CDR3 bases are TGCGCCAGCAGTGGCTTTGGGGGTGGCGGGGCATACAATGAGCAGTTCTTC.

The chain uses TRBV11-2 and TRBJ1-6; D is undetermined. The CDR3 runs 15 residues. V lost 1 base and J lost 2, with 6 bases in between. Germline CDR1 and CDR2: SGHAT and FQNNGV. The CDR3 DNA reads as TGTGCCAGCAGCTTAGGGAGAGCCTATAATTCACCCCTCCACTTT. It yields the protein CASSLGRAYNSPLHF.

The V and J genes are TRBV2 and TRBJ2-1; 8 bases are shared with TRBD2. CDR3 length: 15 amino acids. Germline V lookup: CDR1 SNHLY, CDR2 FYNNEI. V gave up 8 bases and J gave up 9 bases; unmatched junction bases: 15. CDR3 in DNA: TGTGCCAGCGGAAGATTAGCGGGAAAGTCTGCTGAGCAGTTCTTC. Its protein is CASGRLAGKSAEQFF. The variable domain in full, with the rest retrieved from reference TRBV2 and TRBJ2-1, is EPEVTQTPSHQVTQMGQEVILRCVPISNHLYFYWYRQILGQKVEFLVSFYNNEISEKSEIFDDQFSVERPDGSNFTLKIRSTKLEDSAMYFCASGRLAGKSAEQFFGPGTRLTVL.

The V gene is TRBV6-5, the J gene TRBJ2-1; 10 bases map to TRBD2. V lost 5 bases, J lost 7 bases, and 8 bases stayed unmatched. Germline V lookup: CDR1 MNHEY, CDR2 SVGAGI. CDR3 length: 15 residues. Here the CDR3 reads CASSTTGLASNEQFF. In DNA, the CDR3 is TGTGCCAGCAGTACAACGGGACTAGCGAGTAATGAGCAGTTCTTC.

This clone occurred a few times. This chain connects TRBV5-6 to TRBJ1-5, with 7 bases identical to TRBD1. CDR3 length: 13 amino acids. The germline V gene encodes CDR1 SGHDT and CDR2 YYEEEE. The trim removed 4 bases at V and 4 bases at J, leaving 2 bases unmatched. DNA for the CDR3: TGTGCCAGCAGCCTGGGACAGAATCAGCCCCAGCATTTT. Its translation: CASSLGQNQPQHF.

The chain joins TRBV24-1 to TRBJ2-5, with 7 bases fitting TRBD1. The germline gives CDR1 KGHDR, CDR2 SFDVKD. The CDR3 is made up of 12 amino acids. V trimming: 6 bases; J trimming: 5 bases; junction bases outside the gene matches: 2. The CDR3 bases are TGTGCCACCAGTACAGGGGCCGAGACCCAGTACTTC. Translating gives CATSTGAETQYF.

In this sample, this clone turned up once. The chain uses TRBV6-2 or TRBV6-3 and TRBJ1-3; D is ambiguous. The germline gives CDR1 MNHEY, CDR2 SVGEGT. Trimming shortened V by 3 bases and J by 5 bases, and 26 bases separated the two germline ends. The CDR3 has 19 residues. CDR3 amino acids: CASSYRTPSDGRGRNTIYF. CDR3 DNA sequence: TGTGCCAGCAGTTATCGCACCCCCTCAGACGGTCGCGGAAGAAACACCATATATTTT.

The chain combines TRBV9 with TRBJ2-1; TRBD2 matches 10 bases. Per germline, CDR1 SGDLS and CDR2 YYNGEE. The CDR3 has 15 residues. V lost 4 bases, J lost 6 bases, and 7 bases stayed unmatched. The CDR3 protein is CASSPRVAGGNEQFF. CDR3 nucleotide sequence: TGTGCCAGCAGCCCCCGGGTAGCGGGAGGCAATGAGCAGTTCTTC.

Only one count was recorded for this clone. This chain connects TRBV5-4 to TRBJ2-1, with 10 bases matching TRBD1. V lost 5 bases and J lost 9; bases outside the gene matches: 5. Germline lookup yields CDR1 SGHNT and CDR2 YYREEE (reference sequence). This CDR3 has 13 residues. The CDR3 loop reads CASRGQGQVEQFF. The CDR3 DNA reads TGTGCCAGCAGGGGACAGGGGCAAGTTGAGCAGTTCTTC.

A few counts support this clone. The genes are TRBV10-1 and TRBJ1-5; D not resolved. This CDR3 is 10 amino acids long. Germline lookup yields CDR1 WNHNN and CDR2 SYGVQD (reference sequence). Trimming shortened V by 7 bases and J by 7 bases, and 5 bases separated the two germline ends. The CDR3 spells CASTRQPQHF. The DNA for the CDR3 is TGCGCCAGCACGCGACAGCCCCAGCATTTT.

V usage is TRBV18 and J usage is TRBJ2-7; tentative D call: TRBD2 (5 bases). Trimming left V 3 bases short and J 2 bases short, with 17 bases between. Germline loops: CDR1 KGHSH, CDR2 LQKENI. The CDR3 is 16 residues long. CDR3 residues: CASSPLQRYPTYEQYF. The CDR3 region has the DNA TGTGCCAGCTCACCCCTCCAGCGGTACCCAACCTACGAGCAGTACTTC.

The gene calls are TRBV7-7 and TRBJ2-3, with 7 bases that match TRBD1. J gave up 2 bases and V 2 bases, and 4 bases lay outside the gene matches. The length of the CDR3 is 15 residues. Germline V gene sequence: CDR1 SSHAT, CDR2 FNYEAQ (reference sequence). The CDR3 reads CASSLRGQITDTQYF. CDR3 coding DNA: TGTGCCAGCAGCTTAAGGGGGCAGATCACAGATACGCAGTATTTT.